What follows are 28 T cell receptor beta chains derived from one specimen sequenced in a study of blood T cells in healthy people across ages. A sample-barcoded 5' primer and a J-beta primer mix were used in a second PCR of roughly 7 to 11 cycles. One entry per CDR3 protein, called by TCRdb with MiXCR from the 5' RACE reads. This sample has 1.5 million to 2 million distinct CDR3 sequences, with around 35% found just once. Sequences were obtained from blood. The receptors were gathered from a woman younger than 45 in good health.

V and J are TRBV5-6 and TRBJ2-5; possibly TRBD2 for D (5 bases). Per the germline V gene, CDR1 is SGHDT and CDR2 is YYEEEE. The CDR3 sequence is 15 residues long. With 4 bases removed from V and 5 bases from J, the gap between germline ends came to 18 bases. CDR3 coding DNA: TGTGCCAGCAGCGGGAGACCGCGAGAGGTGGAGACCCAGTACTTC. It codes for CASSGRPREVETQYF.

This chain joins TRBV7-3 and TRBJ2-3, with D possibly matching TRBD1 (5 bases). Trimming took 1 base from V and 2 from J, leaving 10 bases between them. CDR3 size: 15 residues. Germline V gives CDR1 SGHTA, CDR2 FQGTGA. The CDR3 bases are TGTGCCAGCAGCTTAAGGGGCCTTGACACAGATACGCAGTATTTT. This encodes CASSLRGLDTDTQYF.

The chain has TRBV5-1 and TRBJ2-1, with 11 bases aligning to TRBD2. V was clipped by 5 bases and J by 7 bases; unmatched bases: 8. The CDR3 contains 15 residues. Germline CDR1 and CDR2: SGHRS and YFSETQ. In nucleotides, the CDR3 is TGCGCCAGCAGTTTTACTAGCGGGAGAAGTAATGAGCAGTTCTTC. Its protein is CASSFTSGRSNEQFF.

In its sample, this clonotype was seen a few times. The chain has TRBV7-2 and TRBJ1-4; the D gene is possibly TRBD1 (5 bases). Per germline, CDR1 SGHTA and CDR2 FQGNSA. Trimming took off 2 bases at V and 8 bases at J, with 12 bases between the two ends. The CDR3 sequence is 14 residues long. The CDR3 loop reads CASSLRQGYEKLFF. The CDR3 DNA sequence: TGTGCCAGCAGCTTAAGGCAGGGTTACGAAAAACTGTTTTTT.

This clonotype was observed a few times. V gene TRBV5-5 combines with J gene TRBJ2-4; D is perhaps TRBD2 (5 bases). The CDR3 extends over 15 amino acids. Germline CDR1 is SGHKS and CDR2 is YYEKEE (reference sequence). The V end lost 2 bases, the J end lost 2 bases, and 11 bases lay between the germline ends. The CDR3 loop is CASSFGVGSKNIQYF. For the CDR3, the DNA is TGTGCCAGCAGCTTCGGGGTAGGGTCCAAAAACATTCAGTACTTC.

On this clonotype itself: The junction shows a germline mismatch at one end, possibly a read error. The CDR3 here is CASSQPGGRPSYEHYF. CDR3 coding DNA: TGTGCCAGCAGCCAACCTGGGGGGCGGCCCTCCTACGAGCACTACTTC. The V gene is TRBV4-2, the J gene TRBJ2-7, with D perhaps matching TRBD1 or TRBD2 (6 bases each). The V gene's germline CDR1 is LGHNA and CDR2 YNFKEQ. The length of the CDR3 is 16 residues.

The chain couples TRBV18 to TRBJ2-1; TRBD2 might be the D (6 bases). V dropped 3 bases and J dropped 3 bases, with 15 bases sitting between them. This CDR3 region has 16 residues. CDR1 and CDR2 from the germline V gene are KGHSH and LQKENI. The CDR3 sequence: CASSPLGGVHYNEQFF. In DNA, the CDR3 is TGTGCCAGCTCACCTCTCGGGGGTGTCCACTACAATGAGCAGTTCTTC.

The V call is TRBV20-1, the J call TRBJ2-7, with a weak D call TRBD2 (5 bases). V lost 3 bases to trimming and J lost 2 bases, with 14 bases between them. The CDR3 extends over 14 amino acids. Germline V gene data show CDR1 as DFQATT and CDR2 as SNEGSKA (reference sequence). CDR3 sequence (DNA): TGCAGTGCTAGGGAGGCGCGGGTCGCCTACGAGCAGTACTTC. It translates to CSAREARVAYEQYF.

This clonotype was detected a few times. The rearrangement links TRBV5-1 to TRBJ1-1; no firm D call. The CDR3 loop spans 13 amino acids. Trimming cost V 4 bases and J 1 base, with 8 bases left between them. Germline V lookup: CDR1 SGHRS, CDR2 YFSETQ. The CDR3 reads CASSTDTNTEAFF. The DNA of the CDR3 is TGCGCCAGCAGCACAGACACGAACACTGAAGCTTTCTTT.

As regards this clonotype: A junction boundary mismatches the germline segment, possibly from a read error. This rearrangement joins TRBV29-1 to TRBJ1-1; D perhaps matches TRBD1 (5 bases). CDR3 length: 13 residues. Germline V gene lookup returns CDR1 SQVTM and CDR2 ANQGSEA. The CDR3: CSVAGLLNTEVFF. DNA of the CDR3: TGCAGCGTTGCAGGGCTACTGAACACTGAAGTTTTCTTT.

This rearrangement joins TRBV29-1 to TRBJ1-2; D is perhaps TRBD1 (5 bases). Germline lookup yields CDR1 SQVTM and CDR2 ANQGSEA. This CDR3 has 11 amino acids. Trimming stripped 7 bases from V and 7 bases from J, with 13 bases between. Here the CDR3 reads CSGGGTGGYTF. The DNA for the CDR3 is TGCAGCGGTGGGGGAACGGGTGGCTACACCTTC.

This chain connects TRBV30 to TRBJ2-1, with a tentative D call TRBD2 (5 bases). The CDR3 spans 10 residues. With 5 bases removed from V and 8 bases from J, the gap between germline ends came to 7 bases. Germline V gene data show CDR1 as GTSNPN and CDR2 as SVGIG (reference sequence). The CDR3 bases are TGTGCCTGGGGCGGGTATGAGCAGTTCTTC. Translating gives CAWGGYEQFF.

This clonotype has only a few counts. The chain employs TRBV27 and TRBJ1-6; D remains unclear. CDR1 and CDR2 from the germline V gene are MNHEY and SMNVEV (reference sequence). V lost 7 bases, J lost 2 bases, and 15 bases lay in between. CDR3 size: 16 residues. The CDR3 reads CASTDRPHAYNSPLHF. The CDR3 DNA reads TGTGCCAGCACTGACCGTCCTCATGCCTATAATTCACCCCTCCACTTT.

V usage is TRBV5-1 and J usage is TRBJ2-3, with D perhaps being TRBD1 or TRBD2 (6 bases each). V shed 3 bases and J shed 2 bases, with 10 bases lying between them. CDR3 length: 14 residues. CDR1 is SGHRS and CDR2 is YFSETQ in the germline V gene. CDR3 DNA: TGCGCCAGCAGCTGGGGGGCAGACACAGATACGCAGTATTTT. Its protein product is CASSWGADTDTQYF.

The J gene is TRBJ2-3, the V gene TRBV5-4; tentative D call: TRBD1 (6 bases). V lost 7 bases, J lost 4 bases, and 16 bases lay in between. The CDR3 runs 14 residues. Germline V gene data show CDR1 as SGHNT and CDR2 as YYREEE (reference sequence). CDR3: CASGDTRGPDTQYF. In nucleotides, the CDR3 is TGTGCCAGCGGGGACACCCGAGGTCCAGATACGCAGTATTTT.

This clonotype was counted at least ten times. The V call is TRBV27, the J call TRBJ2-5; TRBD1 matches at 7 bases. Per germline, CDR1 MNHEY and CDR2 SMNVEV (reference sequence). J lost 0 bases, V lost 6 bases, and 4 bases had no gene match. The CDR3 length is 14 residues. CDR3 DNA: TGTGCCAGCAGACCGGGACAGCACCAAGAGACCCAGTACTTC. It is translated as CASRPGQHQETQYF.

This chain uses TRBV6-5 with TRBJ2-1; maybe TRBD1 (5 bases). Trimming removed 0 bases from V and 10 bases from J, with 10 bases in between. The length of the CDR3 is 13 residues. CDR1 and CDR2 (germline): MNHEY, SVGAGI. DNA of the CDR3: TGTGCCAGCAGTTACTCTGGGGCAGGGGAGCAGTTCTTC. This codes for CASSYSGAGEQFF.

As for this clonotype: Germline and junction disagree at one end, which may indicate a read error. The genes are TRBV15 and TRBJ2-1; the match to TRBD2 covers 10 bases. Judging by the DNA end, TRBJ2-7 fits better; the J call may be wrong. The CDR3 runs 18 residues. Germline V gene lookup returns CDR1 LNHNV and CDR2 YYDKDF (reference sequence). CDR3 protein: CAASGEVLGSGGYNEQYF. CDR3 bases: TGTGCCGCCAGCGGGGAAGTCTTAGGTAGCGGGGGGTACAATGAGCAGTACTTC.

In the case of this clonotype: A read error may account for a junction end that differs from germline. The chain joins TRBV3-1 to TRBJ2-5; D is unclear. CDR1 and CDR2 (germline): LGHDT, YNNKEL (reference sequence). The CDR3 sequence is 11 residues long. Here the CDR3 reads CASSPDETRYF. In DNA, the CDR3 is TGTGCCAGCAGCCCTGATGAGACCCGGTACTTC.

This clonotype came up a few times. The chain carries TRBV5-1 and TRBJ2-5; TRBD2 matches at 10 bases. The V segment lost 4 bases and the J segment 1 base; nucleotides outside the gene matches: 7. The germline V gene has CDR1 SGHRS and CDR2 YFSETQ. The CDR3 consists of 16 residues. CDR3 in amino acids: CASSMTSGSLQETQYF. In nucleotides, the CDR3 is TGCGCCAGCAGCATGACTAGCGGGTCCCTCCAAGAGACCCAGTACTTC.

This clonotype has a single count. The junction departs from the called germline gene at one end, perhaps through a read error. V gene TRBV28 combines with J gene TRBJ2-5; D gene ambiguous. Germline values: CDR1 MDHEN, CDR2 SYDVKM. The CDR3 is 12 amino acids. CDR3 region: CASSYPQDTQYF. The DNA for the CDR3 is TGTGCCAGCAGTTACCCCCAAGACACCCAGTACTTC.

Points on this clonotype: Sequence at one end of the junction differs from germline and may be a read error. The rearrangement uses TRBV20-1 and TRBJ2-6; D possibly corresponds to TRBD2 (6 bases). The CDR3 extends over 18 amino acids. Germline V gene sequence: CDR1 DFQATT, CDR2 SNEGSKA (reference sequence). The CDR3 spells CSARDGLATDSGASVLTF. The CDR3 nucleotides read TGCAGTGCTAGAGATGGGCTAGCGACAGACTCTGGGGCCAGCGTCCTGACTTTC.

This clonotype was seen ten or more times. The CDR3 bases are TGCGCCAGCAGCTTGACTTGGACTGTCAGGGAGCAGTACTTC. Residues: CASSLTWTVREQYF. V gene TRBV5-1 combines with J gene TRBJ2-7; D perhaps matches TRBD2 (5 bases). Germline CDR1 reads SGHRS; CDR2 reads YFSETQ. The CDR3 length is 14 residues. V lost 1 base and J 7 bases, leaving 15 bases between the germline ends.

In this sample, this clonotype turned up many times. The V call is TRBV10-3, the J call TRBJ1-1; TRBD1 matches 12 bases. V lost 8 bases, J lost 0 bases, and 1 base stayed unmatched. CDR1 ENHRY and CDR2 SYGVKD come from the germline V gene. This CDR3 contains 14 residues. The CDR3: CAIRDRGLNTEAFF. The CDR3, as DNA: TGTGCCATCCGGGACAGGGGGCTGAACACTGAAGCTTTCTTT.

This clonotype was observed many times. This chain uses TRBV4-1 with TRBJ2-1; tentatively, D is TRBD1 or TRBD2 (6 bases each). The CDR3 runs to 15 residues. Per germline, CDR1 MGHRA and CDR2 YSYEKL. V shed 4 bases and J shed 7 bases, with 17 bases lying between them. CDR3 amino acids: CASSPYRGAGNEQFF. As DNA, the CDR3 is TGCGCCAGCAGCCCCTATAGGGGGGCTGGTAATGAGCAGTTCTTC.

CDR3 loop: CSASLSGVDTGELFF. CDR3 in DNA: TGCAGTGCTAGCCTCTCCGGGGTTGACACCGGGGAGCTGTTTTTT. J is TRBJ2-2 and V is TRBV20-1, with TRBD2 as a possible D gene (5 bases). The V gene's germline CDR1 is DFQATT and CDR2 SNEGSKA (reference sequence). The CDR3 sequence is 15 residues long. V lost 3 bases to trimming and J lost 3 bases, with 14 bases between them.

Of note for this clonotype: A much larger clone is a single base away; this may be a read error. The chain recombines TRBV4-1 with TRBJ2-2; no definite D call. Trimming took off 3 bases at V and 4 bases at J, with 3 bases between the two ends. The CDR3 has 12 amino acids. Per germline, CDR1 MGHRA and CDR2 YSYEKL. For the CDR3, the DNA is TGCGCCAGCAGCCACACCACCGGGGAGCTGTTTTTT. Its protein product is CASSHTTGELFF.

This clonotype was detected a few times. V usage is TRBV5-1 and J usage is TRBJ2-3; 9 nucleotides match TRBD2. Per germline, CDR1 SGHRS and CDR2 YFSETQ. The trim removed 9 bases at V and 4 bases at J, leaving 9 bases unmatched. The CDR3 totals 14 residues. For the CDR3, the DNA is TGCGCCACCTCCCCAAGCGGGAGGTCAGATACGCAGTATTTT. Translating gives CATSPSGRSDTQYF.